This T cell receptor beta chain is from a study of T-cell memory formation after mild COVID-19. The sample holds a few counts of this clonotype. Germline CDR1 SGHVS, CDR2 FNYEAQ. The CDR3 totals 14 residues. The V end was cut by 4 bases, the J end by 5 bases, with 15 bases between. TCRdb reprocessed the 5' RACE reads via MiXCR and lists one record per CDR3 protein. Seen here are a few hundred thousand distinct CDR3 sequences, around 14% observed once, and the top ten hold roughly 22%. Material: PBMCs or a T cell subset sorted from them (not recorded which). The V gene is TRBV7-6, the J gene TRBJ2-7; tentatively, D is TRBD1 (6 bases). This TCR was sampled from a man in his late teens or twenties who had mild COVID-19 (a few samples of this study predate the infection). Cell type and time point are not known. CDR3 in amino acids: CASSSPGTLDEQYV. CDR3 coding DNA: TGTGCCAGCAGCTCCCCCGGGACACTTGACGAGCAGTACGTC.